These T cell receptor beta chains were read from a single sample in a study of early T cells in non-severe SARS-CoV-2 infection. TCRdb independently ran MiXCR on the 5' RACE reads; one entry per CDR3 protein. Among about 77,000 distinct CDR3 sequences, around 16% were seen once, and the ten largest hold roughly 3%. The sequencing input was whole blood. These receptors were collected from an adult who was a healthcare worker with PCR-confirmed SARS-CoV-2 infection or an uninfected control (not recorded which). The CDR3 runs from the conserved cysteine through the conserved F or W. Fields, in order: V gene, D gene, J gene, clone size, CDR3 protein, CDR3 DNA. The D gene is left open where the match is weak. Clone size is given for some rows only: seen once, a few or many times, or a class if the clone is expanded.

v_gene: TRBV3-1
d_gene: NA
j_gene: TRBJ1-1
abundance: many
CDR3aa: CASSQVPGPEAFF
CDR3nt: TGTGCCAGCAGCCAAGTACCGGGGCCTGAAGCTTTCTTT

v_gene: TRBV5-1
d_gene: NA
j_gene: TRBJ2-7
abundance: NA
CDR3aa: CASSVTAGGDEQYF
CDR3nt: TGCGCCAGCAGCGTGACGGCCGGGGGCGACGAGCAGTACTTC

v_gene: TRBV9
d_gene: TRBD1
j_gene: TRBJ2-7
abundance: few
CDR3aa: CASSGAGTGGAEQYF
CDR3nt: TGTGCCAGCAGCGGAGCCGGGACAGGGGGCGCCGAGCAGTACTTC

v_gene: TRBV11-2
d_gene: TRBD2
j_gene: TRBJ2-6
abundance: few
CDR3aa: CASSFPPTSAGANVLTF
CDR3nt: TGTGCCAGCAGCTTCCCACCAACTAGCGCTGGGGCCAACGTCCTGACTTTC

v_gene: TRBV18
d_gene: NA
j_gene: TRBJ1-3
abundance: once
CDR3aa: CASSPSQQLNSGNTIYF
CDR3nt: TGTGCCAGCTCACCATCCCAGCAACTAAACTCTGGAAACACCATATATTTT

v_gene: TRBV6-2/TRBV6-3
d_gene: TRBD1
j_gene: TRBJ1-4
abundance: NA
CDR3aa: CASSPRDRFNEKLFF
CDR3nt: TGTGCCAGCAGTCCGCGGGACAGGTTCAATGAAAAACTGTTTTTT

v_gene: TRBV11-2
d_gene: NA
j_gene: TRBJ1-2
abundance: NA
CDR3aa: CASSLTDRNYGYTF
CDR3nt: TGTGCCAGCAGCTTGACTGACAGAAACTATGGCTACACCTTC

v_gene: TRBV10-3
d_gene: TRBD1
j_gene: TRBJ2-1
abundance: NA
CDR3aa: CAATGTDYNEQFF
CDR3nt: TGTGCCGCGACCGGGACAGACTACAATGAGCAGTTCTTC

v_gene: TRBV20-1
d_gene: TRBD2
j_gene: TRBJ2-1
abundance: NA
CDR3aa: CSARGSLAGVNEQFF
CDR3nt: TGCAGTGCTAGAGGGTCACTAGCGGGAGTCAATGAGCAGTTCTTC

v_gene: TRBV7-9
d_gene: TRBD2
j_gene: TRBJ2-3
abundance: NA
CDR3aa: CASSQQSGGALDTQYF
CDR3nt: TGTGCCAGCAGCCAACAGAGCGGGGGGGCCTTAGATACGCAGTATTTT

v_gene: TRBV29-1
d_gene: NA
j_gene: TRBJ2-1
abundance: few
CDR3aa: CSVRGPMVRGNEQFF
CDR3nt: TGCAGCGTTAGGGGTCCCATGGTAAGGGGCAATGAGCAGTTCTTC

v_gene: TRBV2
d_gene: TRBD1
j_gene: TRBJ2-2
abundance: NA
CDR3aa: CASSGGQGGTGELFF
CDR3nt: TGTGCCAGCAGTGGGGGACAGGGAGGAACCGGGGAGCTGTTTTTT